Shown below are 12 T cell receptor beta chains from a single sample sequenced in a study of T cells after yellow fever vaccination. Using its own MiXCR run on the 5' RACE reads, TCRdb lists one record per CDR3 protein. The sample holds 300,000 to 400,000 distinct CDR3 sequences, 9.5% to 12% seen once. The sample was CD4+ T cells sorted from PBMCs, taken 45 days after the yellow fever booster vaccination. The source is a man between 18 and 35 years old who received the YFV17D yellow fever vaccine.

The rearrangement joins TRBV6-1 to TRBJ1-6; D remains ambiguous. The V and J ends lost 6 bases and 0 bases respectively, with 12 bases between them. Germline loops: CDR1 MNHNS, CDR2 SASEGT. The CDR3 runs to 16 residues. CDR3 nucleotide sequence: TGTGCCAGCAGGCCATGGGAGAGCTCCTATAATTCACCCCTCCACTTT. It encodes CASRPWESSYNSPLHF.

The J gene is TRBJ1-2, the V gene TRBV28; 9 bases fit TRBD1. V was pared by 8 bases and J by 4 bases, with 5 bases of the junction left unmatched. The germline gives CDR1 MDHEN, CDR2 SYDVKM. The CDR3 spans 13 residues. The chain's CDR3 is CASAGQGAYGYTF. The CDR3 nucleotides are TGTGCCAGCGCGGGACAGGGAGCCTATGGCTACACCTTC.

In regard to this clonotype: One end of the junction fails to match germline, which may point to a read error. The CDR3 spells CASSQEGWGYSF. As DNA, the CDR3 is TGTGCCAGCAGCCAAGAAGGGTGGGGATACAGCTTC. The rearrangement links TRBV3-1 to TRBJ1-2; D call uncertain. CDR3 length equals 12 residues. Germline V lookup: CDR1 LGHDT, CDR2 YNNKEL (reference sequence).

This clonotype was picked up a small number of times. V usage is TRBV12-3 or TRBV12-4 and J usage is TRBJ2-1, with D maybe TRBD2 (7 bases). This CDR3 has 15 residues. V was clipped by 5 bases and J by 3 bases, with 14 bases between them. The DNA for the CDR3 is TGTGCCAGCAGTCCCCGCGGGGGCCTCTACAATGAGCAGTTCTTC. This sequence encodes CASSPRGGLYNEQFF.

This clonotype has at least ten counts. The rearrangement joins TRBV10-3 to TRBJ1-1; D possibly corresponds to TRBD1 (5 bases). Germline V CDR1 and CDR2: ENHRY, SYGVKD. This CDR3 has 14 residues. With 0 bases removed from V and 3 bases from J, the gap between germline ends came to 8 bases. In DNA, the CDR3 is TGTGCCATCAGTGAGTCGGCAGGGTACACTGAAGCTTTCTTT. Its translation: CAISESAGYTEAFF.

The CDR3 protein is CASSWGAGYGYTF. The CDR3 nucleotides read TGTGCCAGCAGTTGGGGGGCTGGCTATGGCTACACCTTC. The V call is TRBV6-5, the J call TRBJ1-2; possible D gene TRBD1, 6 bases. Germline V gene sequence: CDR1 MNHEY, CDR2 SVGAGI. V shed 4 bases and J shed 4 bases, with 10 bases lying between them. The CDR3 consists of 13 residues.

V is TRBV6-4 and J is TRBJ2-3; D is perhaps TRBD2 (5 bases). CDR3 length: 13 residues. The germline V gene has CDR1 MRHNA and CDR2 SNTAGT. Trimming stripped 8 bases from V and 2 bases from J, with 11 bases between. The CDR3 loop is CASRGSPTDTQYF. The CDR3 region has the DNA TGTGCCAGCCGGGGTAGCCCCACAGATACGCAGTATTTT.

In its sample, this clonotype was seen a few times. This chain links TRBV6-4 with TRBJ2-7; tentative D call: TRBD2 (6 bases). V was shortened by 8 bases and J by 2 bases, with 16 bases between the two germline ends. This CDR3 contains 14 residues. From germline, CDR1 is MRHNA and CDR2 SNTAGT. DNA of the CDR3: TGTGCCAGCCTCCGGGACTCCGAGGCCTACGAGCAGTACGTC. It specifies CASLRDSEAYEQYV.

The chain couples TRBV6-2 or TRBV6-3 to TRBJ1-1, with D uncertain. Trimming pared 6 bases from V and 5 bases from J, leaving 13 bases between. This CDR3 is 13 amino acids long. Germline V CDR1 and CDR2: MNHEY, SVGEGT. The CDR3 loop reads CASSHNGRTEAFF. CDR3 nucleotides: TGTGCCAGCAGCCATAATGGTCGGACTGAAGCTTTCTTT.

This clonotype was seen a few times. This CDR3 reads CSARVGGGAANQPQHF. In DNA, the CDR3 is TGCAGTGCTAGAGTAGGGGGCGGGGCGGCCAATCAGCCCCAGCATTTT. J is TRBJ1-5 and V is TRBV20-1; 7 bases fit TRBD1. The J segment lost 3 bases and the V segment lost 1 base, leaving 9 bases of the junction unmatched. The germline gives CDR1 DFQATT, CDR2 SNEGSKA (reference sequence). CDR3 length: 16 amino acids.

This clonotype has only a few counts. The chain joins TRBV12-3 or TRBV12-4 to TRBJ2-7, with D tentatively TRBD1 (5 bases). Trimming shortened V by 6 bases and J by 6 bases, and 15 bases separated the two germline ends. The CDR3 contains 13 residues. The CDR3: CASSPLRGGEQYF. The CDR3 DNA is TGTGCCAGCAGCCCCCTAAGGGGTGGCGAGCAGTACTTC.

This clonotype was recorded a few times. This chain joins TRBV20-1 and TRBJ2-3; TRBD2 matches at 8 bases. This CDR3 comprises 16 residues. V gave up 0 bases and J gave up 4 bases; unmatched junction bases: 9. Germline CDR1 and CDR2: DFQATT and SNEGSKA (reference sequence). The CDR3 bases are TGCAGTGCTAGAGATGGTAGGGGACTAGGTGCAGATACGCAGTATTTT. It codes for CSARDGRGLGADTQYF.